The following is a T cell receptor beta chain sequence with its context. The data derive from a study of T cells in Graves' hyperthyroidism and ophthalmopathy. The CDR3 is 16 amino acids. V was shortened by 2 bases and J by 4 bases, with 17 bases between the two germline ends. The germline CDR1 and CDR2 sequences are MGHDK and SYGVNS. There were TCR beta CDR3 regions amplified from RNA transcripts. Carried out on the TCR CDR3, a first-round RT-PCR used the HTBI primer set. Each CDR3 protein gets one entry after TCRdb re-called the multiplex PCR reads with MiXCR. The sample consists of approximately 560,000 distinct CDR3 sequences, around 46% of them appearing once.

Sample: peripheral blood or thyroid tissue (not recorded which). This clonotype was sampled from a woman younger than 35 with Graves' hyperthyroidism. This chain links TRBV25-1 with TRBJ1-2; TRBD1 might be the D (5 bases). This CDR3 reads CASSEALFGAPYGYTF. Written as DNA, the CDR3 is TGTGCCAGCAGTGAAGCGCTTTTCGGGGCCCCCTATGGCTACACCTTC.